This T cell receptor (beta chain) originates from a study of technical replicates of blood from a few donors. V shed 6 bases and J 2 bases; nucleotides not matched to a gene: 9. The length of the CDR3 is 16 residues. In germline, CDR1 is ENHRY, CDR2 SYGVKD. Here immunoSEQ multiplex PCR was the method, and the copy in TCRdb shows in-frame clones only, minus some. The sample contains about 60,000 clones, about 87% of which appear only once. This clone was observed a single time. The TCR sequence derives from a human donor in good health. Some clones in this sample may be carry-over from other donors' samples. The J gene is TRBJ2-5, the V gene TRBV10-3, with 10 bases aligning to TRBD2. The sequenced sample consisted of PBMCs. The CDR3 is CAISGSGLAAQETQYF. DNA for the CDR3: TGTGCCATCAGCGGATCCGGACTAGCGGCTCAAGAGACCCAGTACTTC.